This entry concerns a single T cell receptor beta chain. Its target is not known. This record belongs to a study of molecular identifiers for immune sequencing clone quantification. This CDR3 is 15 amino acids long. V was pared by 4 bases and J by 4 bases, with 16 bases between. The germline V gene has CDR1 MDHEN and CDR2 SYDVKM. TCRdb ran MiXCR on the PCR reads and lists one entry per CDR3 protein. The table records approximately 500,000 distinct CDR3 sequences, about 21% of them present only once. Libraries for naive CD8 T cells, which were made from about 20,000 to 1,000,000 sorted cells, drew on 10%, 30% or 50% of the RNA. Study outcomes and limitations: Detection of one spiked Jurkat cell's TCR RNA reportedly worked in 750,000 to 1,000,000 naive cells.

This chain links TRBV28 with TRBJ1-2, with a weak D call TRBD1 (5 bases). The sequence was collected from a human donor in good health. Some libraries in this study had Jurkat cell RNA spiked in. Sequencing used naive CD8+ T cells from blood, with Jurkat cell RNA spiked in. Subset of the sample: FACS-sorted CD8+CD4-CCR7+CD45RA+ naive T cells. DNA of the CDR3: TGTGCCAGCAGTTCCCCCGGGACTCGGATCTATGGCTACACCTTC. It is translated as CASSSPGTRIYGYTF.